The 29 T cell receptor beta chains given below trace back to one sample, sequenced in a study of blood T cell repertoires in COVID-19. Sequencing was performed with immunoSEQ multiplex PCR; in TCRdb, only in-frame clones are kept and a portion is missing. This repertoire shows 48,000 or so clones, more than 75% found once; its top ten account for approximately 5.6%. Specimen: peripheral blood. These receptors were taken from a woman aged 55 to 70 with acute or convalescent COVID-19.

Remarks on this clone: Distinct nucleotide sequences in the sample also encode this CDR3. CDR3 in DNA: TGTGCCAGTAGTATCCAGGGCGCGAACACCGGGGAGCTGTTTTTT. This encodes CASSIQGANTGELFF. The V and J genes are TRBV19 and TRBJ2-2; D is possibly TRBD1 (5 bases). The CDR3 totals 15 residues. V gave up 3 bases and J gave up 0 bases, with 8 bases separating them. Germline V gene lookup returns CDR1 LNHDA and CDR2 SQIVND (reference sequence).

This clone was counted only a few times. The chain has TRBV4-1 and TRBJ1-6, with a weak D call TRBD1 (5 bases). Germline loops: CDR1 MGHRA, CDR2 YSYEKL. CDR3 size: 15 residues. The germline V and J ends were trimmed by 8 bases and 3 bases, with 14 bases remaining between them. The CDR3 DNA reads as TGCGCCAGCTCCCAGTTGGGACTCTATAATTCACCCCTCCACTTT. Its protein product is CASSQLGLYNSPLHF.

This chain's CDR3 is CASSRDRGYEQYF. CDR3 DNA: TGTGCCAGCAGCCGGGACAGGGGCTACGAGCAGTACTTC. This rearrangement joins TRBV7-9 to TRBJ2-7; 10 positions match TRBD1. Germline lookup yields CDR1 SEHNR and CDR2 FQNEAQ (reference sequence). The CDR3 runs 13 residues. The junction had 1 base not matched to a gene; V was cut back by 5 bases and J by 3 bases.

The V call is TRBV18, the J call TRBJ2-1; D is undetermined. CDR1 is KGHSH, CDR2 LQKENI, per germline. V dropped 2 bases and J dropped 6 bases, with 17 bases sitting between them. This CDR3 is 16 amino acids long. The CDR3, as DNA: TGTGCCAGCTCACCAGGAAGCGATTCATCTTCCAATGAGCAGTTCTTC. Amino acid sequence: CASSPGSDSSSNEQFF.

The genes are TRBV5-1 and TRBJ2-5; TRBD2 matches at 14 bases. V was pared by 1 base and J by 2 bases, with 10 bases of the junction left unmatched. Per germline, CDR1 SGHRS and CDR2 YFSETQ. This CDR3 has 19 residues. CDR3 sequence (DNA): TGCGCCAGCAGCTTGAAGGGCCCGACTAGCGGGAGGGGGCAAGAGACCCAGTACTTC. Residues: CASSLKGPTSGRGQETQYF.

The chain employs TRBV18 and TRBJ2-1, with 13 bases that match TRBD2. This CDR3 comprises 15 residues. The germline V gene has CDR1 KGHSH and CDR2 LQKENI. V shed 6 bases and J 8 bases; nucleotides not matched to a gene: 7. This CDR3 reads CASSRTSGSVDEQFF. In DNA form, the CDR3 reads TGTGCCAGCTCGAGGACTAGCGGGAGTGTGGATGAGCAGTTCTTC.

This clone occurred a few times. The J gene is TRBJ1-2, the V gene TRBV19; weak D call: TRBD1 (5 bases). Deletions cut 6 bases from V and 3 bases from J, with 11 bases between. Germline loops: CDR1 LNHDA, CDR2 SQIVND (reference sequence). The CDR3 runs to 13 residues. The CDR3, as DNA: TGTGCCAGTAGCCTCCGGGGGGACTATGGCTACACCTTC. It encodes CASSLRGDYGYTF.

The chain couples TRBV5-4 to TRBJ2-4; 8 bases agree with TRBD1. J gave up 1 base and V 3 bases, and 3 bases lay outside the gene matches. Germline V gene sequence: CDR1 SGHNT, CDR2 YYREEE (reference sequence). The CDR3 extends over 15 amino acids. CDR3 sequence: CASSWTGFAKNIQYF. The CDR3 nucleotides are TGTGCCAGCAGCTGGACAGGGTTCGCCAAAAACATTCAGTACTTC.

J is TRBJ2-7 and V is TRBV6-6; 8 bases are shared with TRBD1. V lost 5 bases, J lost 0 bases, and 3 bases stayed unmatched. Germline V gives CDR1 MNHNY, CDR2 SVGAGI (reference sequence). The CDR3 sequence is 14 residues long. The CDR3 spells CASSPGQASYEQYF. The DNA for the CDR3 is TGTGCCAGCAGTCCGGGACAGGCCTCCTACGAGCAGTACTTC.

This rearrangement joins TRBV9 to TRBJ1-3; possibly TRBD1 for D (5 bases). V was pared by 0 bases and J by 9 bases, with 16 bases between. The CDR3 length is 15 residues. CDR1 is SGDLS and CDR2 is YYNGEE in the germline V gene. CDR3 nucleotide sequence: TGTGCCAGCAGCGTAGTTGGCACATCCGGGGGCACCATATATTTT. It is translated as CASSVVGTSGGTIYF.

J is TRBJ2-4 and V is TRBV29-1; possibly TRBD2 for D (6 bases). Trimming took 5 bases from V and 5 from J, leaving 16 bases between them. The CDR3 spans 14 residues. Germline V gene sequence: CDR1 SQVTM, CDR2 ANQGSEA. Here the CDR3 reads CSVQVGGRENIQYF. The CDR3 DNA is TGCAGCGTTCAGGTTGGAGGGAGAGAAAACATTCAGTACTTC.

This chain's CDR3 is CASSSTSGGARTDTQYF. The CDR3 bases are TGTGCCAGCAGCTCAACTAGCGGGGGGGCCCGCACAGATACGCAGTATTTT. V gene TRBV11-2 combines with J gene TRBJ2-3; 13 bases agree with TRBD2. Looked up from germline, CDR1 is SGHAT and CDR2 is FQNNGV. The CDR3 runs to 17 residues. V was clipped by 4 bases and J by 1 base; unmatched bases: 5.

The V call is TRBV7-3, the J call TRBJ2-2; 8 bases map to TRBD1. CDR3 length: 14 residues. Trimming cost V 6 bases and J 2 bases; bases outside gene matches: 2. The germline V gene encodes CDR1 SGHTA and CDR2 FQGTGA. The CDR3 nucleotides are TGTGCCAGCAGGGACAGGGTCAACACCGGGGAGCTGTTTTTT. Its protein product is CASRDRVNTGELFF. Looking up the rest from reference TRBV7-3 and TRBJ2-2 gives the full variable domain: GAGVSQTPSNKVTEKGKYVELRCDPISGHTALYWYRQSLGQGPEFLIYFQGTGAADDSGLPNDRFFAVRPEGSVSTLKIQRTERGDSAVYLCASRDRVNTGELFFGEGSRLTVL.

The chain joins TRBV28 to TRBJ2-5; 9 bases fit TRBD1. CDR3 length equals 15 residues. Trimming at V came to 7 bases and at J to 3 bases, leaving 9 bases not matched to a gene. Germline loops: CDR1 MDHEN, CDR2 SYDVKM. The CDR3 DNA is TGTGCCAGCACCCCACCGGGACAGGGAGAAGAGACCCAGTACTTC. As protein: CASTPPGQGEETQYF.

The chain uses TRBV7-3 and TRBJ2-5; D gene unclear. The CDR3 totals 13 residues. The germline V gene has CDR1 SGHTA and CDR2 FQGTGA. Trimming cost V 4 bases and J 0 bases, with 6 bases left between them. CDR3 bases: TGTGCCAGCAGCTCCTCGTACCAAGAGACCCAGTACTTC. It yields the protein CASSSSYQETQYF.

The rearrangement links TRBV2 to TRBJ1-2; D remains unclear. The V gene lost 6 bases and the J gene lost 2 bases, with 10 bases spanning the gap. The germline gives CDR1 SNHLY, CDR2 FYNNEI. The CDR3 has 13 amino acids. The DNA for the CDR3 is TGTGCCAGCAGCCTACAGTTAAACTATGGCTACACCTTC. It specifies CASSLQLNYGYTF. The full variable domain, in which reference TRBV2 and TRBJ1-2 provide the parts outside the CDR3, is EPEVTQTPSHQVTQMGQEVILRCVPISNHLYFYWYRQILGQKVEFLVSFYNNEISEKSEIFDDQFSVERPDGSNFTLKIRSTKLEDSAMYFCASSLQLNYGYTFGSGTRLTVV.

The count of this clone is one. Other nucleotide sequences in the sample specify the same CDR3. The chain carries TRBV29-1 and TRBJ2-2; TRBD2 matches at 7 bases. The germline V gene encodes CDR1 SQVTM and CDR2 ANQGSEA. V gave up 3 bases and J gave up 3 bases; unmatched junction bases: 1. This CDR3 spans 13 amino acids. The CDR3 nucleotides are TGCAGCGTTGATAGCGGGTACACCGGGGAGCTGTTTTTT. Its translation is CSVDSGYTGELFF.

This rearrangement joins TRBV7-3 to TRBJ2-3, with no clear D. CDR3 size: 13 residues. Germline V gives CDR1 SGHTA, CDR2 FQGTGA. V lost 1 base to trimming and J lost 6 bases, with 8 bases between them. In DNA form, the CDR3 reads TGTGCCAGCAGCTTAATCTCCTTGGATACGCAGTATTTT. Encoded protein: CASSLISLDTQYF.

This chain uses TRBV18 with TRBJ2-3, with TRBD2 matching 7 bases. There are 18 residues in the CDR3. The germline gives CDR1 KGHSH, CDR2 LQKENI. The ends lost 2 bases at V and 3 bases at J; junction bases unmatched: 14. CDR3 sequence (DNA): TGTGCCAGCTCACCAATCGGGCCTAGCGGACGCCCGACAGATACGCAGTATTTT. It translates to CASSPIGPSGRPTDTQYF. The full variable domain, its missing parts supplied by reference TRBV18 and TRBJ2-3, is NAGVMQNPRHLVRRRGQEARLRCSPMKGHSHVYWYRQLPEEGLKFMVYLQKENIIDESGMPKERFSAEFPKEGPSILRIQQVVRGDSAAYFCASSPIGPSGRPTDTQYFGPGTRLTVL.

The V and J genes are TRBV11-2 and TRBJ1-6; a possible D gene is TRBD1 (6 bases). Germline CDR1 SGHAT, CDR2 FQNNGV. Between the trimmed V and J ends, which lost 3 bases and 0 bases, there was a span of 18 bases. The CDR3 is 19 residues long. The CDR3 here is CASSFFGTGKSSYNSPLHF. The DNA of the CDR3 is TGTGCCAGCAGCTTTTTCGGAACAGGGAAAAGCTCCTATAATTCACCCCTCCACTTT.

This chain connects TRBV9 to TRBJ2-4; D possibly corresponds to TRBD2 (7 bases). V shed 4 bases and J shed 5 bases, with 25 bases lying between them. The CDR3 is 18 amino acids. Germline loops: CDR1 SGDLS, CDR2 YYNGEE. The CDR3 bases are TGTGCCAGCAGCCTAGCTACTACCAGGGGAGGGGGAGAAAACATTCAGTACTTC. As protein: CASSLATTRGGGENIQYF.

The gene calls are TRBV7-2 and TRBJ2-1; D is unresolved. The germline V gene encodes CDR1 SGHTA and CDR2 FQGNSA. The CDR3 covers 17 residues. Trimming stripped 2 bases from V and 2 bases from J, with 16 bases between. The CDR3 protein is CASSLSLGGSPYNEQFF. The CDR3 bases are TGTGCCAGCAGCTTAAGTCTAGGTGGTAGCCCCTACAATGAGCAGTTCTTC.

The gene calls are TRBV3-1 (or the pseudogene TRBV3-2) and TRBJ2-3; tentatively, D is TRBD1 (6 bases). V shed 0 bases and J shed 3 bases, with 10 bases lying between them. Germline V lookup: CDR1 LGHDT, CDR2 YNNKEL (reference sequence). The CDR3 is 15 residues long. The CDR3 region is CASSQDGQRTDTQYF. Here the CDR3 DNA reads TGTGCCAGCAGCCAAGACGGACAGCGGACAGATACGCAGTATTTT.

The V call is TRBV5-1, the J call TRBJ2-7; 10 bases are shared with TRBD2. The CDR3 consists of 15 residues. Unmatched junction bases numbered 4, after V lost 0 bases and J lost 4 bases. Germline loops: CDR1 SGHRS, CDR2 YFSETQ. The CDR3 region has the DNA TGCGCCAGCAGCTTGGTAGCTAGCGGGAGTTACGAGCAGTACTTC. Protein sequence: CASSLVASGSYEQYF.

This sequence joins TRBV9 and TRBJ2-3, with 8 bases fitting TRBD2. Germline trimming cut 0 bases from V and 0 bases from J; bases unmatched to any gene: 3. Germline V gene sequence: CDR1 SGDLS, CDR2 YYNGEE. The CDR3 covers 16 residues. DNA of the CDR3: TGTGCCAGCAGCGTAGTGCAGCGGGGGAGCACAGATACGCAGTATTTT. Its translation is CASSVVQRGSTDTQYF.

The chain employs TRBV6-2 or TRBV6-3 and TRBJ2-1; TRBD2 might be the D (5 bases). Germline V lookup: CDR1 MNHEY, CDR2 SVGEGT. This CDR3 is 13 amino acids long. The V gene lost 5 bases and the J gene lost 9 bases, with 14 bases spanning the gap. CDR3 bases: TGTGCCAGCAGTCCCACAGCGGAAAGTGAGCAGTTCTTC. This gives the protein CASSPTAESEQFF.

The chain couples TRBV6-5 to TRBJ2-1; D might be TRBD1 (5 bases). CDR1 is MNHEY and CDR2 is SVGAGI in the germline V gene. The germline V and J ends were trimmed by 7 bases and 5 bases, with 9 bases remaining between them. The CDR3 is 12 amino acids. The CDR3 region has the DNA TGTGCCAGCACAGGGAATAACAATGAGCAGTTCTTC. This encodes CASTGNNNEQFF.

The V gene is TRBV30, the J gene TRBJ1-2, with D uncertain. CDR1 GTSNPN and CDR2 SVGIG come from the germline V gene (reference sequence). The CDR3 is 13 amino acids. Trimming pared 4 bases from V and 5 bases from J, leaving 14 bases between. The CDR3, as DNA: TGTGCCTGGAATTCCGGGGTAGGGTATGGCTACACCTTC. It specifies CAWNSGVGYGYTF.

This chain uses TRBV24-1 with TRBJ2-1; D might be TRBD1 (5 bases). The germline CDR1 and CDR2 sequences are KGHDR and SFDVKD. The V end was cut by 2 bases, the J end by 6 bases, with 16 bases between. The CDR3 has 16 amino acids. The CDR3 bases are TGTGCCACCAGTGATTCCCGCAGGGTAGGTGTCAATGAGCAGTTCTTC. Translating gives CATSDSRRVGVNEQFF.